These 30 T cell receptor beta chains came from one sample sequenced in a study of T cell repertoires in cytomegalovirus infection. TCRdb re-analysed the reads in MiXCR, keeping a single row per CDR3 protein. This sample yields about 230,000 distinct CDR3 sequences, of which approximately 24% are seen a single time; over 15% belongs to the top ten. The sample taken for sequencing was CD8+ T cells from PBMCs. The receptor set was obtained from a human donor in good health (CMV status not recorded). Some clones in this sample may be carry-over from other donors' samples.

This clonotype was seen more than once but under ten times. The chain combines TRBV6-1 with TRBJ2-3; 10 bases map to TRBD2. The V segment lost 6 bases and the J segment 4 bases; nucleotides outside the gene matches: 13. The CDR3 extends over 17 amino acids. CDR1 is MNHNS and CDR2 is SASEGT in the germline V gene. In nucleotides, the CDR3 is TGTGCCAGCAGGCCCTTGAGCGGGGGGGCCATTGCAGATACGCAGTATTTT. Translation gives CASRPLSGGAIADTQYF.

This clonotype was observed a few times. The J gene is TRBJ2-2, the V gene TRBV11-2, with D unresolved. The CDR3 covers 14 residues. V was trimmed by 3 bases and J by 6 bases, leaving 11 bases between them. The germline CDR1 and CDR2 sequences are SGHAT and FQNNGV. The CDR3 nucleotides are TGTGCCAGCAGCTTCCCAATGGCTCCCGGGGAGCTGTTTTTT. It yields the protein CASSFPMAPGELFF.

This clonotype was observed a few times. The rearrangement uses TRBV3-1 and TRBJ2-2, with 7 bases fitting TRBD1. V was pared by 0 bases and J by 6 bases, with 10 bases of the junction left unmatched. Germline loops: CDR1 LGHDT, CDR2 YNNKEL (reference sequence). The CDR3 consists of 17 residues. The CDR3: CASSQEPGQFFSGELFF. The CDR3 DNA reads as TGTGCCAGCAGCCAAGAACCGGGACAGTTCTTTTCCGGGGAGCTGTTTTTT.

This chain joins TRBV20-1 and TRBJ1-1; D remains ambiguous. V lost 5 bases to trimming and J lost 0 bases, with 4 bases between them. CDR3 size: 11 residues. Germline V gives CDR1 DFQATT, CDR2 SNEGSKA (reference sequence). This CDR3 reads CSAELNTEAFF. In DNA, the CDR3 is TGCAGTGCTGAGCTGAACACTGAAGCTTTCTTT.

This clonotype was found many times. This chain uses TRBV7-2 with TRBJ2-1; 9 bases fit TRBD2. The CDR3 loop spans 16 amino acids. CDR1 is SGHTA, CDR2 FQGNSA, per germline. The junction had 4 bases not matched to a gene; V was cut back by 2 bases and J by 2 bases. The CDR3 spells CASSLLAGGAYNEQFF. CDR3 in DNA: TGTGCCAGCAGCTTATTGGCGGGGGGGGCCTACAATGAGCAGTTCTTC.

This chain uses TRBV28 with TRBJ1-5; D uncertain. Germline V CDR1 and CDR2: MDHEN, SYDVKM. This CDR3 spans 15 amino acids. The V gene lost 7 bases and the J gene lost 2 bases, with 15 bases spanning the gap. This chain's CDR3 is CASTQRPGGNQPQHF. The DNA of the CDR3 is TGTGCCAGCACCCAGCGGCCAGGTGGCAATCAGCCCCAGCATTTT.

This clonotype appeared a single time. The rearrangement uses TRBV6-6 and TRBJ1-1, with a tentative D call TRBD1 (6 bases). The CDR3 extends over 13 amino acids. Deletions cut 0 bases from V and 9 bases from J, with 11 bases between. Germline V gene lookup returns CDR1 MNHNY and CDR2 SVGAGI (reference sequence). CDR3 sequence: CASSYSTGGKAFF. Written as DNA, the CDR3 is TGTGCCAGCAGTTACTCGACAGGAGGAAAAGCTTTCTTT.

The V gene is TRBV6-6, the J gene TRBJ1-2; D call uncertain. The CDR3 runs 12 residues. Germline V lookup: CDR1 MNHNY, CDR2 SVGAGI (reference sequence). Trimming left V 0 bases short and J 13 bases short, with 12 bases between. CDR3 sequence (DNA): TGTGCCAGCAGTTACTCGACGTATGACTGCACCTTC. Its protein product is CASSYSTYDCTF.

This clonotype was observed a handful of times. The rearrangement uses TRBV6-5 and TRBJ1-1; tentatively, D is TRBD1 (5 bases). Looked up from germline, CDR1 is MNHEY and CDR2 is SVGAGI. V was trimmed by 6 bases and J by 1 base, leaving 18 bases between them. The CDR3 spans 16 residues. CDR3 sequence reads: CASSRDFQWANTEAFF. CDR3 sequence (DNA): TGTGCCAGCAGCAGGGACTTCCAGTGGGCGAACACTGAAGCTTTCTTT.

This clonotype was counted ten times or more. V usage is TRBV7-9 and J usage is TRBJ1-1, with no clear D. Trimming cost V 1 base and J 7 bases, with 7 bases left between them. This CDR3 is 12 amino acids long. Germline V lookup: CDR1 SEHNR, CDR2 FQNEAQ (reference sequence). The CDR3 DNA sequence: TGTGCCAGCAGCTTAGGGGGTAATGAAGCTTTCTTT. Translating gives CASSLGGNEAFF.

This clonotype has more than one count but fewer than ten. This chain connects TRBV7-6 to TRBJ2-6; D not certain. V lost 8 bases to trimming and J lost 3 bases, with 14 bases between them. Germline CDR1 and CDR2: SGHVS and FNYEAQ. CDR3 length: 15 amino acids. The CDR3 spells CASGVNPIGANVLTF. The CDR3 DNA reads as TGTGCCAGCGGGGTCAACCCCATTGGGGCCAACGTCCTGACTTTC.

This chain connects TRBV2 to TRBJ2-7; TRBD1 matches at 9 bases. CDR3 size: 13 residues. Per the germline V gene, CDR1 is SNHLY and CDR2 is FYNNEI. With V trimmed by 11 bases and J by 6 bases, 11 bases remained unmatched. CDR3 DNA sequence: TGTGCCGCGTTGGGACAGGGTTGGGGCGAGCAGTACTTC. Protein product: CAALGQGWGEQYF.

The CDR3, as DNA: TGTGCCAGCAGCTTATATACTAGCACAGATACGCAGTATTTT. Encoded protein: CASSLYTSTDTQYF. The chain recombines TRBV7-4 with TRBJ2-3; D unresolved. V lost 2 bases and J lost 0, with 6 bases in between. This CDR3 is built from 14 residues. Germline V lookup: CDR1 SGHVT, CDR2 SQSDAQ.

This clonotype was detected only a few times. The chain is built from TRBV28 and TRBJ1-5; D remains ambiguous. V lost 3 bases to trimming and J lost 0 bases, with 15 bases between them. CDR3 length: 17 amino acids. Germline CDR1 MDHEN, CDR2 SYDVKM. CDR3 DNA sequence: TGTGCCAGCAGTTTTACGGGCTCAGACTTTAGCAATCAGCCCCAGCATTTT. Amino acids: CASSFTGSDFSNQPQHF. The full variable domain, with the rest looked up from reference TRBV28 and TRBJ1-5, is DVKVTQSSRYLVKRTGEKVFLECVQDMDHENMFWYRQDPGLGLRLIYFSYDVKMKEKGDIPEGYSVSREKKERFSLILESASTNQTSMYLCASSFTGSDFSNQPQHFGDGTRLSIL.

This clonotype was recorded at least ten times. V and J are TRBV12-3 or TRBV12-4 and TRBJ2-7; 9 nucleotides align to TRBD1. The CDR3 spans 14 residues. Trimming took 6 bases from V and 3 from J; bases not matched to a gene: 6. CDR3 DNA: TGTGCCAGCAGCGCCGGGACAGGGATCTACGAGCAGTACTTC. Translating it yields CASSAGTGIYEQYF.

The chain couples TRBV20-1 to TRBJ2-1, with D unresolved. The CDR3 is 15 residues long. Per the germline V gene, CDR1 is DFQATT and CDR2 is SNEGSKA (reference sequence). Trimming stripped 0 bases from V and 0 bases from J, with 9 bases between. CDR3 in DNA: TGCAGTGCTAGAGATCCCCAGAGCTCCTACAATGAGCAGTTCTTC. Encoded protein: CSARDPQSSYNEQFF.

This clonotype was detected ten times or more. The rearrangement joins TRBV7-9 to TRBJ1-5; 10 positions match TRBD1. This CDR3 has 14 residues. J gave up 8 bases and V 4 bases, and 5 bases lay outside the gene matches. Looked up from germline, CDR1 is SEHNR and CDR2 is FQNEAQ (reference sequence). The CDR3 coding sequence is TGTGCCAGCAGCTCGACAGGGGGCTTGGAGCCCCAGCATTTT. It specifies CASSSTGGLEPQHF.

This clonotype was seen a single time. The J gene is TRBJ1-2, the V gene TRBV2; tentative D call: TRBD1 (5 bases). The ends were cut back, 6 bases at V and 14 bases at J, with 7 bases in the middle. The CDR3 runs 8 residues. Germline V gives CDR1 SNHLY, CDR2 FYNNEI. CDR3 DNA sequence: TGTGCCAGCAGGGAGGGGACCTTC. Encoded protein: CASREGTF.

CDR3 region: CASSWGQAGDTQYF. The DNA for the CDR3 is TGTGCCAGCAGCTGGGGACAGGCCGGAGATACGCAGTATTTT. This chain links TRBV7-4 with TRBJ2-3; 8 positions match TRBD1. Per germline, CDR1 SGHVT and CDR2 SQSDAQ. V trimming: 4 bases; J trimming: 5 bases; junction bases outside the gene matches: 5. The CDR3 runs 14 residues.

A few counts support this clonotype. The rearrangement uses TRBV7-6 and TRBJ2-5; TRBD2 is a possible D gene (6 bases). This CDR3 comprises 16 residues. Germline V gives CDR1 SGHVS, CDR2 FNYEAQ. V lost 6 bases and J lost 7, with 24 bases in between. The CDR3 here is CASSLAVEGPQGTQYF. For the CDR3, the DNA is TGTGCCAGCAGTCTGGCGGTGGAGGGCCCTCAGGGGACCCAGTACTTC.

The chain is built from TRBV6-2 or TRBV6-3 and TRBJ2-7, with D possibly matching TRBD1 (5 bases). V lost 2 bases and J 5 bases, leaving 10 bases between the germline ends. The CDR3 is made up of 13 amino acids. CDR1 is MNHEY, CDR2 SVGEGT, per germline. DNA of the CDR3: TGTGCCAGCAGTTACGGGGCCGAGGACGAGCAGTACTTC. Its protein is CASSYGAEDEQYF.

This clonotype showed up just a few times. The chain couples TRBV2 to TRBJ2-1; D might be TRBD1 (5 bases). In germline, CDR1 is SNHLY, CDR2 FYNNEI. This CDR3 contains 14 residues. The V and J ends lost 6 bases and 6 bases respectively, with 15 bases between them. CDR3 coding DNA: TGTGCCAGCAGGTGGACCAGGGCGCTCAATGAGCAGTTCTTC. Translated, it gives CASRWTRALNEQFF.

This clonotype was seen a few times. The V and J genes are TRBV28 and TRBJ1-1; D is unclear. The CDR3 covers 11 residues. V was pared by 6 bases and J by 2 bases, with 4 bases between. Germline CDR1 is MDHEN and CDR2 is SYDVKM. CDR3 sequence reads: CASRDNTEAFF. The CDR3 DNA is TGTGCCAGCAGGGATAACACTGAAGCTTTCTTT.

This clonotype was detected a few times. The gene calls are TRBV4-1 and TRBJ2-3, with 10 bases that match TRBD2. Germline CDR1 reads MGHRA; CDR2 reads YSYEKL. The length of the CDR3 is 16 residues. After removal of 1 base from V and 4 bases from J, the junction contained 5 bases not matched to a gene. The CDR3 here is CASSQASLAGPDTQYF. CDR3 coding DNA: TGCGCCAGCAGCCAAGCATCACTAGCGGGGCCAGATACGCAGTATTTT.

This clonotype was picked up many times. The chain uses TRBV7-8 and TRBJ2-3, with a possible D match to TRBD2 (5 bases). The germline V gene encodes CDR1 SGHVS and CDR2 FQNEAQ. The CDR3 extends over 13 amino acids. The ends were cut back, 3 bases at V and 4 bases at J, with 8 bases in the middle. As DNA, the CDR3 is TGTGCCAGCAGCTTGGACTCGGCAGATACGCAGTATTTT. This codes for CASSLDSADTQYF.

The genes are TRBV20-1 and TRBJ2-7; 9 positions agree with TRBD1. The germline V gene encodes CDR1 DFQATT and CDR2 SNEGSKA (reference sequence). The junction had 14 bases not matched to a gene; V was cut back by 0 bases and J by 2 bases. The CDR3 extends over 18 amino acids. For the CDR3, the DNA is TGCAGTGCTAGAGATCTCTTCGACCCGGGACAGGGACCCTACGAGCAGTACTTC. This gives the protein CSARDLFDPGQGPYEQYF.

The chain is built from TRBV5-4 and TRBJ2-3, with 10 bases aligning to TRBD2. After removal of 3 bases from V and 4 bases from J, the junction contained 5 bases not matched to a gene. The CDR3 sequence is 15 residues long. CDR1 SGHNT and CDR2 YYREEE come from the germline V gene (reference sequence). Here the CDR3 DNA reads TGTGCCAGCAGCTACAGCGGGGGGGCCCCAGATACGCAGTATTTT. This gives the protein CASSYSGGAPDTQYF.

This clonotype was found many times. The chain joins TRBV6-2 or TRBV6-3 to TRBJ1-1, with D uncertain. V was clipped by 0 bases and J by 4 bases, with 12 bases between them. From germline, CDR1 is MNHEY and CDR2 SVGEGT. CDR3 length equals 15 residues. The chain's CDR3 is CASSYSRSGSTEAFF. DNA of the CDR3: TGTGCCAGCAGTTACTCGAGATCCGGGAGCACTGAAGCTTTCTTT.

V is TRBV10-3 and J is TRBJ2-1, with D perhaps matching TRBD1 or TRBD2 (5 bases each). The V gene's germline CDR1 is ENHRY and CDR2 SYGVKD. The V end was cut by 0 bases, the J end by 8 bases, with 8 bases between. The CDR3 totals 13 residues. CDR3 protein: CAISESRGYEQFF. For the CDR3, the DNA is TGTGCCATCAGTGAGTCGAGGGGCTATGAGCAGTTCTTC.

The V and J genes are TRBV5-5 and TRBJ2-7, with TRBD1 identical over 9 bases. V dropped 2 bases and J dropped 5; count of bases not matched to a gene: 5. This CDR3 has 14 residues. Germline CDR1 is SGHKS and CDR2 is YYEKEE (reference sequence). The CDR3 DNA is TGTGCCAGCAGCTTTACAGGGGGCGCTCACGAGCAGTACTTC. Amino acid sequence: CASSFTGGAHEQYF. Full variable domain (outside the CDR3, taken from reference TRBV5-5 and TRBJ2-7): DAGVTQSPTHLIKTRGQQVTLRCSPISGHKSVSWYQQVLGQGPQFIFQYYEKEERGRGNFPDRFSARQFPNYSSELNVNALLLGDSALYLCASSFTGGAHEQYFGPGTRLTVT.